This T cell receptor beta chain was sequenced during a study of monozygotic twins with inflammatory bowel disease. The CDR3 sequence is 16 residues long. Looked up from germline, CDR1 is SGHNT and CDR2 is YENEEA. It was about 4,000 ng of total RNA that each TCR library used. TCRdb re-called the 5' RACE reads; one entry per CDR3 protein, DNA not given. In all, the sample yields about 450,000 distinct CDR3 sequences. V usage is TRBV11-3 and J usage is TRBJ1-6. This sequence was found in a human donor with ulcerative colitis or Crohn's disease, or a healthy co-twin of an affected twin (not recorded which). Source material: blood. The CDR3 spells CASSFKESSYNSPLHF.